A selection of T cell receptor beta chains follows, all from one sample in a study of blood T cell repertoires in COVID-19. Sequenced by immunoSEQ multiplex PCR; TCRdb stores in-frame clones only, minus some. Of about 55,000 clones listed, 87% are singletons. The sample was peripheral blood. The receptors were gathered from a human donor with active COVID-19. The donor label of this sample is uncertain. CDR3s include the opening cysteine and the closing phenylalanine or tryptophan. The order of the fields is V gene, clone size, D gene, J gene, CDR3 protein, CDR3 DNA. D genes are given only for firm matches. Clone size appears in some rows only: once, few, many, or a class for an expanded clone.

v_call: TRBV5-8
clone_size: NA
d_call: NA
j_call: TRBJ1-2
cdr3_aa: CASSLHLIATGPSNYGYTF
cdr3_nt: TGTGCCAGCAGCTTACATCTTATCGCGACAGGCCCGTCTAACTATGGCTACACCTTC

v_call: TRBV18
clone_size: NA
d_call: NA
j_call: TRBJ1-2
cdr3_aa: CASSGSQVPNYGYTF
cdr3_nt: TGTGCCAGCTCTGGCTCCCAAGTGCCCAATTATGGCTACACCTTC

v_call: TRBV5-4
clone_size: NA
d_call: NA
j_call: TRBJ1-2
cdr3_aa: CASSLGGIYGYTF
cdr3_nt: TGTGCCAGCAGCTTGGGAGGAATCTATGGCTACACCTTC

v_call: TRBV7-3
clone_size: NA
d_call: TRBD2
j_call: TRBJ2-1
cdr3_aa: CASSWGGTIDNEQFF
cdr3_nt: TGTGCCAGCAGCTGGGGGGGAACCATAGACAATGAGCAGTTCTTC

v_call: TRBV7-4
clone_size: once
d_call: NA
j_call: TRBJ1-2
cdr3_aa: CASSLYRRYRRKGGAGYTF
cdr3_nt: TGTGCCAGCAGCTTATATCGCCGATACCGCCGAAAAGGGGGAGCCGGCTACACCTTC

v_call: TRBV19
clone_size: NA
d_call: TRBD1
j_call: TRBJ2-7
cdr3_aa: CASSIAGLTGGYYEQYF
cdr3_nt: TGTGCCAGTAGTATTGCCGGATTGACAGGGGGTTACTACGAGCAGTACTTC

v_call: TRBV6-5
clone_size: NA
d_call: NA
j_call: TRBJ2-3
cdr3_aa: CASSLAGTDTQYF
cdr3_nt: TGTGCCAGCAGCCTGGCAGGTACAGATACGCAGTATTTT

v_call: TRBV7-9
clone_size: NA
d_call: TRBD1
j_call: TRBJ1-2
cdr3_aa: CASSSPGTDFNYGYTF
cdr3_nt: TGTGCCAGCAGCTCCCCCGGGACAGACTTTAACTATGGCTACACCTTC

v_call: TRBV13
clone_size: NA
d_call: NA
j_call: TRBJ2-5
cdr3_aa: CASSPRFGGVQETQYF
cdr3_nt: TGTGCCAGCAGCCCCCGCTTCGGAGGGGTCCAAGAGACCCAGTACTTC

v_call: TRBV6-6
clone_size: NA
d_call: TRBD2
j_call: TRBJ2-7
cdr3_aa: CASSYGTSGGSYEQYF
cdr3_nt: TGTGCCAGCAGCTACGGGACTAGCGGGGGCTCCTACGAGCAGTACTTC

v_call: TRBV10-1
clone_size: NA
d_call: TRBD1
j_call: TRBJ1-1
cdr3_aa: CASSEVPGQGAQNTEAFF
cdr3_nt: TGCGCCAGCAGTGAGGTTCCTGGGCAGGGGGCGCAGAACACTGAAGCTTTCTTT

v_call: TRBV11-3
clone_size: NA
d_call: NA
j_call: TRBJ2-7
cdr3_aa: CASSRGTSYEQYF
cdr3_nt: TGTGCCAGCTCCCGGGGGACCTCATACGAGCAGTACTTC

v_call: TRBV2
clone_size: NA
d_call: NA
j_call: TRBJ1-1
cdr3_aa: CASRTGGGRGGTEAFF
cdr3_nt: TGTGCCAGCAGAACAGGTGGGGGCCGGGGCGGCACTGAAGCTTTCTTT

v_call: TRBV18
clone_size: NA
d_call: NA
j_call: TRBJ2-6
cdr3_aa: CASSPPNPTRVTGANVLTF
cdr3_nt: TGTGCCAGCTCACCACCAAATCCAACGAGGGTAACCGGGGCCAACGTCCTGACTTTC

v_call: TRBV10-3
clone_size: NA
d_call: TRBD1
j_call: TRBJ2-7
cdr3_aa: CAIRPGQGAGEQYF
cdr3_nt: TGTGCCATCAGACCCGGACAGGGGGCCGGCGAGCAGTACTTC

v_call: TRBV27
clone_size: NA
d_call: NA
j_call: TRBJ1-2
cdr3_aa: CASSLDPLSLYTF
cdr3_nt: TGTGCCAGCAGTTTAGATCCCCTGAGTTTGTACACCTTC

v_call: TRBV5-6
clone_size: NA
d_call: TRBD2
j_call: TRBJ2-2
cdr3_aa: CASSREGGLNTGELFF
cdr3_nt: TGTGCCAGCAGCCGGGAGGGGGGCCTGAACACCGGGGAGCTGTTTTTT

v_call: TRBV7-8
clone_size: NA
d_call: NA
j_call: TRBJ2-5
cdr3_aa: CASSPGIQETQYF
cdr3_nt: TGTGCCAGCAGCCCCGGGATTCAAGAGACCCAGTACTTC

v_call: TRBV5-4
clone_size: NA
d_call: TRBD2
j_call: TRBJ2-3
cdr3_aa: CASSLRSGGSADTQYF
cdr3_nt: TGTGCCAGCAGCTTGAGGAGCGGGGGCTCCGCAGATACGCAGTATTTT

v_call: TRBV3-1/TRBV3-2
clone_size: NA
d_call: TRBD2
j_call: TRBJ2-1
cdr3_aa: CASSQGLAGGVEQFF
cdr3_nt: TGTGCCAGCAGCCAGGGACTAGCGGGGGGGGTTGAGCAGTTCTTC

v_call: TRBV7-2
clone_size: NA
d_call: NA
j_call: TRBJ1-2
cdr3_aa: CASSPGVQANYGYTF
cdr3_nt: TGTGCCAGCAGCCCGGGGGTCCAAGCTAACTATGGCTACACCTTC

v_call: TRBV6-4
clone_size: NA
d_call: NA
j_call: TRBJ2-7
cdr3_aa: CASSDEVNEQYF
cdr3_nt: TGTGCCAGCAGTGACGAGGTTAACGAGCAGTACTTC

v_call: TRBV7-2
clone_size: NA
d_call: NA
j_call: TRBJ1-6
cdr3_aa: CASRSHAGSNSPLHF
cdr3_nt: TGTGCCAGCAGGTCCCACGCGGGAAGTAATTCACCCCTCCACTTT

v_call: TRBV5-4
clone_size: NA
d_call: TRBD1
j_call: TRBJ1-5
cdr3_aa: CASSRDRGSNQPQHF
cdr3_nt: TGTGCCAGCAGCCGGGACAGGGGAAGCAATCAGCCCCAGCATTTT

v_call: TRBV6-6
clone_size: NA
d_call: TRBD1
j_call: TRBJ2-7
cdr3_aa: CASRSGTGRAYEQYF
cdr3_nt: TGTGCCAGCAGGTCCGGGACAGGGAGAGCGTACGAGCAGTACTTC

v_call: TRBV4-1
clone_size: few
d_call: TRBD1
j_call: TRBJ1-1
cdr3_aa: CASSQEQGGTEAFF
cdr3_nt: TGCGCCAGCAGCCAAGAACAGGGGGGCACTGAAGCTTTCTTT

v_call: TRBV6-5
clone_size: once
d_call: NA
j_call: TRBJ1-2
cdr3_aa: CASRDSYGYTF
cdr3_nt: TGTGCCAGCCGAGACAGTTATGGCTACACCTTC

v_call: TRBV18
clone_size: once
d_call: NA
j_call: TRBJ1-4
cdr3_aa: CASSDSRNEKLFF
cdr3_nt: TGTGCCAGCTCGGACAGCCGTAATGAAAAACTGTTTTTT

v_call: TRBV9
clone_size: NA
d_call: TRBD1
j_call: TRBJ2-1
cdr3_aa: CASSEERYRGLVNEQFF
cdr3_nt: TGTGCCAGCAGCGAGGAGAGGTACAGGGGGCTGGTGAATGAGCAGTTCTTC

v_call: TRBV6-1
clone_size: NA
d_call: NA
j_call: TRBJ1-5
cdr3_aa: CASSEGSRRHQPQHF
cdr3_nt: TGTGCCAGCAGTGAAGGGAGCCGGAGGCATCAGCCCCAGCATTTT

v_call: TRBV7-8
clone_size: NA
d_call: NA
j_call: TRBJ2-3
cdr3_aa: CASSLSTGPAGDTQYF
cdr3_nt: TGTGCCAGCAGCTTATCTACGGGCCCGGCGGGAGATACGCAGTATTTT

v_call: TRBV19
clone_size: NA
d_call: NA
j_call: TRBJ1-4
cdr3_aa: CASQGDRRLGREKLFF
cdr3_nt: TGTGCCAGTCAGGGAGACAGGCGACTTGGGCGTGAAAAACTGTTTTTT

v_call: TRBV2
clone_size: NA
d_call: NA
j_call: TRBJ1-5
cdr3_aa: CASRKQAISNQPQHF
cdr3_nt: TGTGCCAGCAGGAAACAGGCTATAAGCAATCAGCCCCAGCATTTT